These 15 T cell receptor beta chains originate from one sample sequenced in a study of CD8+ T cells in alopecia areata (dated by TCRdb to 2017 to 2018). Library generation was performed with the immunoSEQ multiplex PCR assay. To provide template for TCR sequencing, every sample had RNA extracted and reverse transcribed into cDNA. The table was pulled from immuneACCESS by TCRdb, which kept in-frame rearrangements only. Such tables lose some clones; where checked, under half of the loss comes from unresolved V genes, and the rest has no known cause. The sample yields under 70,000 clones; about 96% were counted once. The biggest ten clones account for roughly 26% of the sample. The label giving this sample's time point can be read as: baseline before oral tofacitinib. Sequencing was performed on CD8+ T cells sorted from blood, taken at week 0. Every receptor here comes from a human donor with alopecia areata.

The V call is TRBV5-1, the J call TRBJ2-7; perhaps TRBD2 as D (6 bases). V lost 5 bases and J 11 bases, leaving 17 bases between the germline ends. CDR3 length: 12 amino acids. Per germline, CDR1 SGHRS and CDR2 YFSETQ. The CDR3 is CASRWEVEGKYF. CDR3 bases: TGCGCCAGCAGGTGGGAGGTGGAAGGGAAGTACTTC. Complete variable domain (other parts from reference TRBV5-1 and TRBJ2-7): KAGVTQTPRYLIKTRGQQVTLSCSPISGHRSVSWYQQTPGQGLQFLFEYFSETQRNKGNFPGRFSGRQFSNSRSEMNVSTLELGDSALYLCASRWEVEGKYFGPGTRLTVT.

The chain uses TRBV27 and TRBJ1-3; unclear D gene. Deletions cut 1 base from V and 2 bases from J, with 9 bases between. Germline V gene lookup returns CDR1 MNHEY and CDR2 SMNVEV (reference sequence). CDR3 size: 15 residues. CDR3 protein: CASSLFWGAGNTIYF. CDR3 nucleotide sequence: TGTGCCAGCAGTTTATTCTGGGGTGCTGGAAACACCATATATTTT.

The CDR3 reads CASRRSGGSYEQYF. DNA for the CDR3: TGTGCCAGCAGGCGGTCGGGGGGCTCCTACGAGCAGTACTTC. V is TRBV27 and J is TRBJ2-7; 7 positions match TRBD2. CDR3 length: 14 residues. Germline trimming cut 6 bases from V and 0 bases from J; bases unmatched to any gene: 5. Germline V gives CDR1 MNHEY, CDR2 SMNVEV (reference sequence).

J is TRBJ2-7 and V is TRBV4-3; 7 bases agree with TRBD1. Germline V gene lookup returns CDR1 LGHNA and CDR2 YSLEER. Trimming removed 0 bases from V and 3 bases from J; junction bases left unmatched: 5. CDR3 length equals 15 residues. For the CDR3, the DNA is TGCGCCAGCAGCCAAGATGCAGGGGGTATCTACGAGCAGTACTTC. Translation gives CASSQDAGGIYEQYF.

This sequence joins TRBV5-4 and TRBJ2-1, with 8 bases that match TRBD2. This CDR3 is 15 amino acids long. Germline V CDR1 and CDR2: SGHNT, YYREEE (reference sequence). The V gene end was trimmed by 0 bases and the J gene end by 7 bases; junction bases not matched to a gene: 6. This CDR3 reads CASSLVAGPRNEQFF. Here the CDR3 DNA reads TGTGCCAGCAGCTTGGTAGCGGGGCCGAGGAATGAGCAGTTCTTC.

In the case of this clone: Other DNA sequences from this sample encode an identical CDR3 as well. This rearrangement joins TRBV4-1 to TRBJ2-1; 13 nucleotides match TRBD2. Germline trimming cut 2 bases from V and 8 bases from J; bases unmatched to any gene: 3. CDR1 and CDR2 from the germline V gene are MGHRA and YSYEKL. CDR3 length: 15 residues. This CDR3 reads CASSQTSGGADEQFF. The CDR3, as DNA: TGCGCCAGCAGCCAAACTAGCGGGGGGGCGGATGAGCAGTTCTTC.

The chain has TRBV18 and TRBJ2-7, with D possibly matching TRBD1 (6 bases). The CDR3 contains 14 residues. V lost 6 bases and J lost 3, with 15 bases in between. Germline CDR1 and CDR2: KGHSH and LQKENI. In nucleotides, the CDR3 is TGTGCCAGCTCTCACCGGGCACAGGGCTACGAGCAGTACTTC. Amino acid sequence: CASSHRAQGYEQYF.

In its sample, this clone was seen once. J is TRBJ1-4 and V is TRBV7-6, with 9 bases lining up with TRBD1. CDR1 is SGHVS and CDR2 is FNYEAQ in the germline V gene. The junction had 5 bases not matched to a gene; V was cut back by 3 bases and J by 6 bases. The CDR3 sequence is 15 residues long. The CDR3 coding sequence is TGTGCCAGCAGCTTCGACAGGGGGGCTTATGAAAAACTGTTTTTT. Translation: CASSFDRGAYEKLFF.

The V and J genes are TRBV7-8 and TRBJ1-1, with D hard to call. This CDR3 has 16 amino acids. The germline V and J ends were trimmed by 5 bases and 1 base, with 17 bases remaining between them. CDR1 and CDR2 (germline): SGHVS, FQNEAQ. CDR3 DNA: TGTGCCAGCAGCCCATTGTCCGTCGTACCGAACACTGAAGCTTTCTTT. Translated: CASSPLSVVPNTEAFF.

The chain joins TRBV7-9 to TRBJ2-1; 11 positions match TRBD2. Germline V gene data show CDR1 as SEHNR and CDR2 as FQNEAQ (reference sequence). This CDR3 is 16 amino acids long. The V segment lost 5 bases and the J segment 7 bases; nucleotides outside the gene matches: 10. CDR3 loop: CASSPALLAGGNEQFF. For the CDR3, the DNA is TGTGCCAGCAGCCCAGCCCTCCTAGCGGGGGGTAATGAGCAGTTCTTC. Looking up the rest from reference TRBV7-9 and TRBJ2-1 gives the full variable domain: DTGVSQNPRHKITKRGQNVTFRCDPISEHNRLYWYRQTLGQGPEFLTYFQNEAQLEKSRLLSDRFSAERPKGSFSTLEIQRTEQGDSAMYLCASSPALLAGGNEQFFGPGTRLTVL.

The chain employs TRBV5-1 and TRBJ2-3; a possible D gene is TRBD2 (5 bases). This CDR3 spans 14 amino acids. CDR1 is SGHRS, CDR2 YFSETQ, per germline. Trimming left V 6 bases short and J 4 bases short, with 15 bases between. DNA of the CDR3: TGCGCCAGCAACCCGGCCGGAGGAGCAGATACGCAGTATTTT. Residues: CASNPAGGADTQYF.

V and J are TRBV7-6 and TRBJ2-7, with D tentatively TRBD1 (6 bases). Germline V CDR1 and CDR2: SGHVS, FNYEAQ. The CDR3 totals 15 residues. V was clipped by 4 bases and J by 2 bases, with 15 bases between them. The DNA for the CDR3 is TGTGCCAGCAGCTCTGAGTGGACAGAGGCCTACGAGCAGTACTTC. This encodes CASSSEWTEAYEQYF.

This sequence joins TRBV7-2 and TRBJ2-3, with D possibly matching TRBD2 (6 bases). Between the trimmed V and J ends, which lost 3 bases and 0 bases, there was a span of 10 bases. The CDR3 spans 15 residues. The V gene's germline CDR1 is SGHTA and CDR2 FQGNSA. The CDR3 sequence is CASSFLSGSTDTQYF. In nucleotides, the CDR3 is TGTGCCAGCAGCTTCCTTAGCGGTAGCACAGATACGCAGTATTTT.

This chain joins TRBV9 and TRBJ2-7, with D unresolved. The CDR3 runs to 14 residues. The germline gives CDR1 SGDLS, CDR2 YYNGEE. V dropped 0 bases and J dropped 0 bases, with 7 bases sitting between them. CDR3 sequence: CASSVVEDSYEQYF. CDR3 nucleotides: TGTGCCAGCAGCGTAGTTGAGGACTCCTACGAGCAGTACTTC.

V is TRBV7-9 and J is TRBJ2-7, with D maybe TRBD1 (5 bases). Germline V CDR1 and CDR2: SEHNR, FQNEAQ (reference sequence). The CDR3 has 14 amino acids. The V end was cut by 3 bases, the J end by 3 bases, with 12 bases between. CDR3 sequence reads: CASSLTASIYEQYF. The DNA of the CDR3 is TGTGCCAGCAGCTTGACAGCCTCCATCTACGAGCAGTACTTC.